The 26 T cell receptor beta chains given below trace back to one sample, sequenced in a study of prognosis after radiotherapy for stage I lung cancer. From genomic DNA, two-round multiplex PCR was used to amplify TCR beta CDR3. Primers were specific to each TRBV and TRBJ gene in first-round PCR. Using its own MiXCR run on the multiplex PCR reads, TCRdb lists one record per CDR3 protein. In the table there are about 18,000 distinct CDR3 sequences, 15% to 20% of which are singletons. The source was PBMCs, collected before or after stereotactic body radiation therapy (not recorded which). The receptors derive from a donor older than 45 with non-small cell lung cancer.

In its sample, this clonotype was seen many times. The V and J genes are TRBV7-9 and TRBJ2-7; TRBD1 might be the D (6 bases). The CDR3 spans 12 residues. Germline V gives CDR1 SEHNR, CDR2 FQNEAQ (reference sequence). V gave up 5 bases and J gave up 4 bases, with 9 bases separating them. The CDR3 loop is CASSGQQYEQYF. The CDR3 DNA sequence: TGTGCCAGCAGCGGACAGCAGTACGAGCAGTACTTC.

This clonotype was seen ten or more times. The chain uses TRBV20-1 and TRBJ2-7; TRBD1 is a possible D gene (6 bases). Trimming took 3 bases from V and 2 from J, leaving 14 bases between them. CDR1 and CDR2 (germline): DFQATT, SNEGSKA (reference sequence). This CDR3 is 14 amino acids long. CDR3 protein: CSASGTGQTYEQYF. The CDR3 DNA follows: TGCAGTGCTAGTGGGACGGGACAAACCTACGAGCAGTACTTC.

Concerning this clonotype: A much larger clone differs from this one at a single base, so this may be a read error. The V gene is TRBV6-5, the J gene TRBJ2-2; D is perhaps TRBD2 (5 bases). CDR1 is MNHEY, CDR2 SVGAGI, per germline. Trimming removed 4 bases at V and 0 bases at J, with 9 bases between. There are 15 residues in the CDR3. This CDR3 is CASSSRGSNTGELFF. The CDR3 DNA sequence: TGTGCCAGCAGTTCCCGGGGTTCGAACACCGGGGAGCTGTTTTTT.

The chain couples TRBV5-6 to TRBJ2-6, with D maybe TRBD2 (6 bases). The ends were cut back, 3 bases at V and 0 bases at J, with 22 bases in the middle. Germline CDR1 is SGHDT and CDR2 is YYEEEE. This CDR3 has 20 residues. The DNA for the CDR3 is TGTGCCAGCAGCTGGCGGGGAGTCCCCGGGCTGTGCTCTGGGGCCAACGTCCTGACTTTC. The encoded protein is CASSWRGVPGLCSGANVLTF.

The J gene is TRBJ2-2, the V gene TRBV11-1; 7 bases align to TRBD1. The CDR3 length is 15 residues. In germline, CDR1 is SGHAT, CDR2 FQDESV (reference sequence). V dropped 6 bases and J dropped 7; count of bases not matched to a gene: 11. DNA of the CDR3: TGTGCCAGCAGACCCGACAGGGTGTGGATCGGGGAGCTGTTTTTT. This encodes CASRPDRVWIGELFF.

Many counts were recorded for this clonotype. The V and J genes are TRBV28 and TRBJ1-5; TRBD1 matches 8 bases. This CDR3 comprises 16 residues. In germline, CDR1 is MDHEN, CDR2 SYDVKM. V was pared by 2 bases and J by 7 bases, with 10 bases of the junction left unmatched. Here the CDR3 DNA reads TGTGCCAGCAGTTTAATATCGCAGGGGGCTGGGCAGCCCCAGCATTTT. Its protein is CASSLISQGAGQPQHF. Drawing the rest from reference TRBV28 and TRBJ1-5, the complete variable domain is DVKVTQSSRYLVKRTGEKVFLECVQDMDHENMFWYRQDPGLGLRLIYFSYDVKMKEKGDIPEGYSVSREKKERFSLILESASTNQTSMYLCASSLISQGAGQPQHFGDGTRLSIL.

This clonotype was counted at least ten times. V and J are TRBV19 and TRBJ1-4, with 9 bases identical to TRBD1. V lost 3 bases to trimming and J lost 0 bases; unmatched junction nucleotides: 14. The CDR3 is made up of 20 amino acids. The germline V gene encodes CDR1 LNHDA and CDR2 SQIVND (reference sequence). CDR3 sequence reads: CASSILLLTGGKTTNEKLFF. Written as DNA, the CDR3 is TGTGCCAGTAGTATCCTACTACTGACAGGGGGAAAAACAACTAATGAAAAACTGTTTTTT. Based on the CDR3 plus reference TRBV19 and TRBJ1-4, the full variable domain is DGGITQSPKYLFRKEGQNVTLSCEQNLNHDAMYWYRQDPGQGLRLIYYSQIVNDFQKGDIAEGYSVSREKKESFPLTVTSAQKNPTAFYLCASSILLLTGGKTTNEKLFFGSGTQLSVL.

This clonotype was seen at least ten times. The gene calls are TRBV5-6 and TRBJ2-3; no firm D call. This CDR3 has 17 residues. Germline-derived CDR1 and CDR2 are SGHDT and YYEEEE. V was clipped by 0 bases and J by 0 bases, with 14 bases between them. This CDR3 is CASSLGPSRYSTDTQYF. In nucleotides, the CDR3 is TGTGCCAGCAGCTTGGGCCCCAGCAGGTATAGCACAGATACGCAGTATTTT.

Comment on this clonotype: A far larger clone is a single base away, which makes a read error likely. V usage is TRBV12-3 or TRBV12-4 and J usage is TRBJ2-5, with 13 bases that match TRBD2. The assigned J gene may be wrong: the sequence end matches TRBJ2-1 better. The CDR3 runs to 17 residues. The DNA of the CDR3 is TGTGCCAGCAGTTCGCCTACTAGCGGGAGGGTCTACAATGAGCAGTTCTTC. It translates to CASSSPTSGRVYNEQFF.

This clonotype was detected many times. The CDR3 protein is CASSYRTSGYEQYV. The CDR3 DNA reads as TGTGCCAGCAGTTACAGGACTAGCGGGTACGAGCAGTACGTC. The chain employs TRBV6-5 and TRBJ2-7, with 11 bases identical to TRBD2. Germline-derived CDR1 and CDR2 are MNHEY and SVGAGI. Trimming at V came to 2 bases and at J to 4 bases, leaving 1 base not matched to a gene. The CDR3 loop spans 14 amino acids.

This clonotype has at least ten counts. The J gene is TRBJ2-3, the V gene TRBV15; possibly TRBD2 for D (6 bases). The germline CDR1 and CDR2 sequences are LNHNV and YYDKDF (reference sequence). This CDR3 region has 15 residues. V lost 5 bases and J 0 bases, leaving 12 bases between the germline ends. CDR3 sequence reads: CATSAPGVSTDTQYF. In nucleotides, the CDR3 is TGTGCCACCAGCGCCCCGGGGGTTAGCACAGATACGCAGTATTTT.

Ten or more counts support this clonotype. Written as DNA, the CDR3 is TGCGCCAGCTGGGCAGGCACTAACCTGAACACTGAAGCTTTCTTT. Translated: CASWAGTNLNTEAFF. This chain joins TRBV5-1 and TRBJ1-1; D remains ambiguous. Trimming stripped 7 bases from V and 0 bases from J, with 16 bases between. Germline V gives CDR1 SGHRS, CDR2 YFSETQ. The CDR3 contains 15 residues.

This clonotype was recorded many times. The chain carries TRBV5-6 and TRBJ2-3; 10 nucleotides match TRBD2. Germline V gene data show CDR1 as SGHDT and CDR2 as YYEEEE. The CDR3 sequence is 15 residues long. V was clipped by 5 bases and J by 2 bases; unmatched bases: 5. The DNA for the CDR3 is TGTGCCAGCAGTGGCCTAGCGGGAGTCACAGATACGCAGTATTTT. It specifies CASSGLAGVTDTQYF. The variable domain in full, completed from reference TRBV5-6 and TRBJ2-3, reads DAGVTQSPTHLIKTRGQQVTLRCSPKSGHDTVSWYQQALGQGPQFIFQYYEEEERQRGNFPDRFSGHQFPNYSSELNVNALLLGDSALYLCASSGLAGVTDTQYFGPGTRLTVL.

This clonotype came up many times. The genes are TRBV12-3 or TRBV12-4 and TRBJ1-1; 9 positions agree with TRBD1. The junction had 5 bases not matched to a gene; V was cut back by 5 bases and J by 7 bases. The CDR3 is 13 residues long. The CDR3 is CASSRQGDLEAFF. In DNA, the CDR3 is TGTGCCAGCAGTCGACAGGGGGACCTTGAAGCTTTCTTT.

As concerns this clonotype: It may be a read error: a sequence one base away is much more abundant. J is TRBJ2-6 and V is TRBV27; D possibly uses TRBD1 or TRBD2 (5 bases each). Trimming pared 7 bases from V and 4 bases from J, leaving 14 bases between. CDR1 and CDR2 from the germline V gene are MNHEY and SMNVEV (reference sequence). The CDR3 runs 15 residues. The CDR3: CASTAFGTGANVLTF. In nucleotides, the CDR3 is TGTGCCAGCACCGCTTTTGGGACCGGGGCCAACGTCCTGACTTTC. Complete variable domain (other parts from reference TRBV27 and TRBJ2-6): EAQVTQNPRYLITVTGKKLTVTCSQNMNHEYMSWYRQDPGLGLRQIYYSMNVEVTDKGDVPEGYKVSRKEKRNFPLILESPSPNQTSLYFCASTAFGTGANVLTFGAGSRLTVL.

The sample holds many counts of this clonotype. The J gene is TRBJ1-5, the V gene TRBV19, with 10 nucleotides matching TRBD1. The junction had 15 bases not matched to a gene; V was cut back by 10 bases and J by 6 bases. Germline values: CDR1 LNHDA, CDR2 SQIVND (reference sequence). The CDR3 contains 16 residues. The CDR3 DNA sequence: TGTGCCACCAACCCGTCTCGGGACAGGGGTTTTCAGCCCCAGCATTTT. As protein: CATNPSRDRGFQPQHF.

Many counts were recorded for this clonotype. V is TRBV7-2 and J is TRBJ1-5; no clear D gene. V lost 1 base to trimming and J lost 6 bases, with 10 bases between them. The CDR3 spans 14 residues. Germline V gene data show CDR1 as SGHTA and CDR2 as FQGNSA. CDR3 loop: CASSLVGSTQPQHF. The CDR3 bases are TGTGCCAGCAGCTTAGTAGGCAGTACTCAGCCCCAGCATTTT.

This clonotype was detected only once. V gene TRBV5-1 combines with J gene TRBJ2-1, with D unresolved. V was pared by 1 base and J by 0 bases, with 8 bases between. CDR3 length: 15 amino acids. From germline, CDR1 is SGHRS and CDR2 YFSETQ. CDR3 region: CASSLSPGSYNEQFF. CDR3 DNA: TGCGCCAGCAGCTTGTCCCCAGGCTCCTACAATGAGCAGTTCTTC.

Points on this clonotype: At one boundary the junction diverges from the germline segment, which might be a read error. The chain couples TRBV7-2 to TRBJ1-3, with a tentative D call TRBD1 (5 bases). Germline CDR1 reads SGHTA; CDR2 reads FQGNSA. This CDR3 has 15 amino acids. CDR3 loop: CASSLVLGPGNIIYF. CDR3 bases: TGTGCCAGCAGCTTAGTCTTGGGGCCCGGGAACATCATATATTTT.

Ten or more counts support this clonotype. The chain combines TRBV5-6 with TRBJ2-5, with D perhaps being TRBD1 or TRBD2 (5 bases each). The CDR3 spans 15 residues. CDR1 and CDR2 from the germline V gene are SGHDT and YYEEEE. Trimming left V 7 bases short and J 1 base short, with 17 bases between. The CDR3 sequence is CASAHREGPQETQYF. Here the CDR3 DNA reads TGTGCCAGCGCCCACCGCGAGGGGCCCCAAGAGACCCAGTACTTC.

This clonotype was seen many times. The rearrangement joins TRBV30 to TRBJ2-5; no reliable D call. Trimming took 0 bases from V and 7 from J, leaving 6 bases between them. The CDR3 is made up of 11 amino acids. Looked up from germline, CDR1 is GTSNPN and CDR2 is SVGIG (reference sequence). CDR3 nucleotide sequence: TGTGCCTGGAGTGTACAGTGGACCCAGTACTTC. It translates to CAWSVQWTQYF.

With respect to this clonotype: With a far larger clone one base away, a read error is the likely cause. The DNA for the CDR3 is TGCAGCGTTGAAGATGATTTTGGGGCCTCCTCATATGACTACACCTTC. Its translation: CSVEDDFGASSYDYTF. V gene TRBV29-1 combines with J gene TRBJ2-7; tentative D call: TRBD1 (5 bases). TRBJ1-2 explains the end of the DNA better; the J call may be wrong. Germline V gene data show CDR1 as SQVTM and CDR2 as ANQGSEA. The CDR3 extends over 16 amino acids.

The table lists this clonotype with many counts. This sequence joins TRBV14 and TRBJ1-1; D call uncertain. V lost 4 bases and J 0 bases, leaving 9 bases between the germline ends. CDR3 size: 14 residues. The germline CDR1 and CDR2 sequences are SGHDN and FVKESK. CDR3 sequence: CASSLAGMNTEAFF. CDR3 nucleotides: TGTGCCAGCAGCCTAGCCGGCATGAACACTGAAGCTTTCTTT.

A remark on this clonotype: Mismatch with germline at one junction end may stem from a read error. V is TRBV6-2 or TRBV6-3 and J is TRBJ2-1; 10 nucleotides match TRBD2. From germline, CDR1 is MNHEY and CDR2 SVGEGT. There are 18 residues in the CDR3. Here the CDR3 DNA reads TGTGCCAGCAGTGACCTGACCGGGGCTAGCGGGGGATACAAAGAGCAGTTCTTC. The encoded protein is CASSDLTGASGGYKEQFF.

The chain combines TRBV15 with TRBJ1-2; D not certain. The V gene lost 0 bases and the J gene lost 8 bases, with 19 bases spanning the gap. The CDR3 loop spans 16 amino acids. Germline lookup yields CDR1 LNHNV and CDR2 YYDKDF (reference sequence). The CDR3 reads CATSRDFAGSGYGYTF. In nucleotides, the CDR3 is TGTGCCACCAGCAGAGATTTCGCGGGCTCCGGTTACGGCTACACCTTC.

There are many counts of this clonotype. V usage is TRBV28 and J usage is TRBJ2-5, with D perhaps matching TRBD2 (5 bases). Germline CDR1 and CDR2: MDHEN and SYDVKM. The length of the CDR3 is 16 residues. V was clipped by 3 bases and J by 4 bases, with 18 bases between them. CDR3 nucleotides: TGTGCCAGCAGTTTCAGGTTGGAGGCGGTTTTAGAGACCCAGTACTTC. Translated, it gives CASSFRLEAVLETQYF.